The clone carrying this T cell receptor (beta chain) was counted ten times or more. The data stem from a study of T cells in Graves' hyperthyroidism and ophthalmopathy. The CDR3 is 13 amino acids. The germline V gene has CDR1 MNHEY and CDR2 SMNVEV (reference sequence). Trimming took 4 bases from V and 6 from J, leaving 10 bases between them. RNA transcripts gave rise to amplified TCR beta CDR3 regions. An initial round of RT-PCR targeting the TCR CDR3 relied on the HTBI primer set. Each CDR3 protein gets one entry after TCRdb re-called the multiplex PCR reads with MiXCR. Of hundreds of thousands of distinct CDR3 sequences listed, 12% to 15% are singletons. Orbital computed tomography, thyroid ultrasound, serum thyroxine and TRAb, and clinical symptoms together informed the diagnoses. PBMCs were sourced from approximately 9.3 ml fresh peripheral blood.

The chain couples TRBV27 to TRBJ2-1; no clear D gene. This sequence was found in a woman between 18 and 30 years old with Graves' hyperthyroidism. Sequencing was carried out using blood. CDR3 DNA sequence: TGTGCCAGCAGTTCCCTTATTGTCAATGAGCAGTTCTTC. As protein: CASSSLIVNEQFF.